These 8 T cell receptor beta chains were all obtained from the same sample, sequenced in a study of cytomegalovirus exposure and HLA in healthy donors. Method: immunoSEQ multiplex PCR; TCRdb's copy keeps in-frame clones and lacks some. The sample records roughly 60,000 clones, roughly 94% being singletons. The sequenced sample consisted of PBMCs. Receptors originate from a man aged 18-30 years in good health and CMV-seronegative.

The genes are TRBV27 and TRBJ2-1; 10 positions agree with TRBD1. Germline lookup yields CDR1 MNHEY and CDR2 SMNVEV (reference sequence). With V trimmed by 5 bases and J by 5 bases, 6 bases remained unmatched. The CDR3 has 15 residues. Written as DNA, the CDR3 is TGTGCCAGCAGTAGCTCCGGGACAGGGGACAATGAGCAGTTCTTC. Amino acids: CASSSSGTGDNEQFF.

The chain is built from TRBV27 and TRBJ2-1, with 12 bases matching TRBD2. The V gene's germline CDR1 is MNHEY and CDR2 SMNVEV (reference sequence). Trimming cost V 4 bases and J 4 bases; bases outside gene matches: 5. This CDR3 has 16 amino acids. The CDR3, as DNA: TGTGCCAGCAGTTCCTGGACTAGCGGGATGTACAATGAGCAGTTCTTC. This gives the protein CASSSWTSGMYNEQFF.

The genes are TRBV27 and TRBJ1-2, with a weak D call TRBD1 (6 bases). This CDR3 has 12 amino acids. Per the germline V gene, CDR1 is MNHEY and CDR2 is SMNVEV (reference sequence). V lost 7 bases to trimming and J lost 7 bases, with 13 bases between them. The chain's CDR3 is CASTGGPGGYTF. DNA for the CDR3: TGTGCCAGCACCGGGGGGCCGGGTGGCTACACCTTC.

This clone was picked up one time. The chain employs TRBV9 and TRBJ1-4; tentatively, D is TRBD1 (5 bases). V lost 0 bases, J lost 5 bases, and 14 bases lay in between. The CDR3 extends over 16 amino acids. Per germline, CDR1 SGDLS and CDR2 YYNGEE. The CDR3 coding sequence is TGTGCCAGCAGCGTAGGATTAGACAGTCTAAATGAAAAACTGTTTTTT. Amino acids: CASSVGLDSLNEKLFF.

CDR3 sequence: CASRRDRGLRAGELFF. The CDR3 nucleotides are TGTGCCTCCCGGCGGGACAGGGGGCTAAGGGCCGGGGAGCTGTTTTTT. This sequence joins TRBV15 and TRBJ2-2, with TRBD1 identical over 12 bases. Trimming cost V 11 bases and J 6 bases; bases outside gene matches: 13. The CDR3 has 16 residues. Per germline, CDR1 LNHNV and CDR2 YYDKDF (reference sequence).

This chain connects TRBV4-3 to TRBJ2-7, with TRBD2 identical over 8 bases. Trimming at V came to 0 bases and at J to 5 bases, leaving 6 bases not matched to a gene. Germline loops: CDR1 LGHNA, CDR2 YSLEER. The CDR3 is made up of 15 amino acids. The CDR3 sequence: CASSQEAGAIHEQYF. As DNA, the CDR3 is TGCGCCAGCAGCCAAGAAGCGGGAGCAATCCACGAGCAGTACTTC.

The chain is built from TRBV7-9 and TRBJ2-7, with TRBD1 identical over 9 bases. V shed 5 bases and J 2 bases; nucleotides not matched to a gene: 4. The CDR3 consists of 14 residues. The germline V gene has CDR1 SEHNR and CDR2 FQNEAQ (reference sequence). CDR3 residues: CASSQGQGAYEQYF. CDR3 nucleotide sequence: TGTGCCAGCAGCCAGGGACAGGGAGCCTACGAGCAGTACTTC.

V gene TRBV30 combines with J gene TRBJ1-2, with 7 bases fitting TRBD1. This CDR3 contains 14 residues. Germline CDR1 is GTSNPN and CDR2 is SVGIG (reference sequence). J gave up 3 bases and V 2 bases, and 6 bases lay outside the gene matches. The CDR3 protein is CAWSPKGTDYGYTF. Written as DNA, the CDR3 is TGTGCCTGGAGTCCAAAAGGGACAGACTATGGCTACACCTTC.